The present entry profiles one TCR beta chain with its context. No cognate antigen has been identified for it. The record has no base qualities; no much larger clone is one base away. The record originates from a study of persistence of HIV-infected CD4 T cells (dated by TCRdb to 2020 to 2021). A note on the overall study: Suppressive ART had been received by participants for a median of 8 years. The clonality of all cells in each sorted population was measured by TCRbeta sequencing, and the clonality of infected cells was measured by proviral sequencing. Peripheral blood samples of up to 180 mL were taken at multiple time points, with the exception of a couple of participants who underwent leukapheresis at a single time point. CMV- and HIV-1 Gag-responding CD4+ T cells were isolated from ART-treated individuals so that antigen-driven clonal expansion of HIV-1-infected cells could be examined. The TCR cluster analysis across participants included eight or nine participants for CMV and six or seven participants for Gag.

The immunoSEQ hsTCRB assay version 4 in survey mode was used to sequence TCRbeta repertoires from genomic DNA. For TCRbeta sequencing, genomic DNA was diluted to 10 ng/uL, and up to 1 ug was used per sample. Regarding the original processing steps: ImmunoSeq Analyzer 3.0 was used for analysis of TCRbeta data, and diversity was computed on productive nucleotide rearrangements. Using the Immunarch R package, lower-bound TCR diversity was estimated with the improved Chao index and clonality was estimated with the Gini coefficient. When different nucleotide rearrangements encoded the same CDR3beta amino acid sequence, each rearrangement was treated as a distinct clonotype. TCRbeta sequences significantly enriched in antigen-responding cells relative to anti-CD3/anti-CD28-activated cells were identified by differential abundance analysis. Using predicted peptide-MHC specificity as the basis, GLIPH2 grouped TCRs into clusters, both for each participant individually and for the merged data sets that combined participants. Imported from immuneACCESS, the table was reduced by TCRdb to in-frame sequences with V and J called. These copies leave out some clones; in studies compared against another copy, an unresolved V gene accounts for under half, and the cause of the remainder is not known. That table is the source of V, J and clone size, and D and trimming were worked out from the DNA. Recorded for this sample are around 32,000 clones; around 70% of them occurred a single time. The biggest ten clones account for roughly 1.5% of the sample.

The sample's treatment or condition label is to be understood as: suppressive antiretroviral therapy. A pool of overlapping 15-mer peptides from HIV-1 Gag, at 1 ug per peptide per mL, was used to stimulate the cells. Responding CD4+ T cells were sorted on the basis of upregulation of both CD40 ligand and CD69. Participants were HIV-1-infected adults who started suppressive ART during chronic infection. Participants had undetectable plasma HIV-1 RNA below 50 copies/mL for at least 4 years. To be included, participants needed a CD4+ T cell count above 400 cells/uL and a positive CMV serology. Before stimulation, PBMCs were isolated using density centrifugation and depleted of CD8+ T cells. For less than 20 hours, CD8-depleted PBMCs were stimulated with anti-CD28/CD49d costimulation, a CD40-blocking antibody, and enfuvirtide, which was added to prevent new infections. Sorting was done on either a Beckman Coulter MoFlo Legacy or an XDP sorter, and propidium iodide was used to exclude dead cells. Genomic DNA was extracted using the QIAamp DNA Mini Kit for samples with more than one million cells and using the Quick-DNA Microprep Kit for all other samples.

Paper-wide results and their limitations: TCR oligoclonality correlated with proviral oligoclonality within the same sorted populations. Bulk TCR analyses could not be limited to the rare CMV-responding cells that actually contained HIV-1 proviruses. Significantly lower TCRbeta richness was observed in CMV- and Gag-responding cells than in anti-CD3/anti-CD28-responding cells, and higher oligoclonality was observed in CMV-responding cells than in CD3/CD28-stimulated and Gag-responding cells. Degenerate expanded CDR3beta sequences were enriched in antigen-responding cells, suggesting convergent selection of CD4+ responses to CMV and Gag. Few individuals were included in the study, and only a limited range of antigens was tested.

As encoded in the germline V gene, CDR1 is SGHAT while CDR2 is FQNNGV. From its cysteine to its phenylalanine, the CDR3 spans 18 amino acids. This entry keeps only the CDR3 DNA: 54 bases, framed from base 1. After removal of 1 base from V and 8 bases from J, the junction retains 14 bases not matched to a gene. The sequence joins TRBV11-2 to TRBJ2-1, and 10 bases in between align with TRBD1. The TCR originated in an adult man with HIV who was CMV-seropositive. The source was CD4+ T cells sorted from PBMCs after 18-hour stimulation, collected from a patient who received antiretroviral therapy. The sample's cell subset or site label, decoded: CD40L+CD69+ CD4 T cells responding to HIV-1 Gag peptides. Read as DNA, the sequence is TGTGCCAGCAGCTTAGCCTGGAGACAACGGGACAGGGGAGATGAGCAGTTCTTC. Its product reads: CASSLAWRQRDRGDEQFF.